Presented here are 12 T cell receptor beta chains from one specimen sequenced in a study of blood T cell repertoires in COVID-19 (TCRdb year 2020). Libraries were prepared through the immunoSEQ multiplex PCR assay. TCRdb retrieved this table from immuneACCESS and kept in-frame rearrangements only. Not all clones are present; in checked studies, unresolved V genes account for under half, and no reason is known for the remainder. The sample includes 250,000 to 300,000 clones, with roughly 85% observed a single time. The ten largest account for 5% of the sample. Sequencing was done on a sample of PBMCs or T cells enriched from blood (not recorded which). These TCRs come from a man aged 40-50 years who had been exposed to COVID-19.

V and J are TRBV5-1 and TRBJ2-3; 7 nucleotides align to TRBD2. Germline lookup yields CDR1 SGHRS and CDR2 YFSETQ. The V gene end was trimmed by 10 bases and the J gene end by 1 base; junction bases not matched to a gene: 6. The CDR3 totals 13 residues. The CDR3 loop reads CASGGPRTDTQYF. CDR3 in DNA: TGCGCCTCGGGAGGACCACGCACAGATACGCAGTATTTT.

This chain uses TRBV18 with TRBJ1-2, with 9 bases lining up with TRBD1. V shed 3 bases and J 7 bases; nucleotides not matched to a gene: 9. The CDR3 runs to 15 residues. The germline CDR1 and CDR2 sequences are KGHSH and LQKENI. CDR3: CASSPDRGARGGYTF. The CDR3 coding sequence is TGTGCCAGCTCACCTGACAGGGGGGCCAGAGGTGGCTACACCTTC.

The chain uses TRBV7-9 and TRBJ2-5; D perhaps matches TRBD2 (6 bases). Germline V gene sequence: CDR1 SEHNR, CDR2 FQNEAQ (reference sequence). This CDR3 region has 17 residues. Trimming removed 6 bases from V and 1 base from J, with 21 bases in between. CDR3 nucleotides: TGTGCCAGCAGGTGGGGCAGCGGAGGGGAATTCCAAGAGACCCAGTACTTC. Its translation: CASRWGSGGEFQETQYF.

The genes are TRBV11-3 and TRBJ2-2, with 7 bases identical to TRBD1. The CDR3 has 15 residues. With 4 bases clipped from V and 4 bases from J, the junction kept 6 bases outside the gene matches. In germline, CDR1 is SGHNT, CDR2 YENEEA. The CDR3 region has the DNA TGTGCCAGCAGCTCCTCGACAGGGCGCACCGGGGAGCTGTTTTTT. Protein sequence: CASSSSTGRTGELFF.

This sequence joins TRBV7-3 and TRBJ1-2; 7 bases map to TRBD1. The germline gives CDR1 SGHTA, CDR2 FQGTGA. This CDR3 has 13 amino acids. Trimming at V came to 5 bases and at J to 5 bases, leaving 5 bases not matched to a gene. CDR3 in DNA: TGTGCCAGCAGCCCGGGGACAGAGTATGGCTACACCTTC. Translating gives CASSPGTEYGYTF.

The CDR3 sequence: CATSDATPGNQPQHF. CDR3 in DNA: TGTGCCACCAGTGATGCAACCCCAGGGAATCAGCCCCAGCATTTT. V is TRBV24-1 and J is TRBJ1-5, with a weak D call TRBD1 (5 bases). The CDR3 is 15 residues long. V lost 3 bases to trimming and J lost 4 bases, with 12 bases between them. Germline CDR1 is KGHDR and CDR2 is SFDVKD.

V usage is TRBV6-5 and J usage is TRBJ1-2; D is possibly TRBD1 (6 bases). In germline, CDR1 is MNHEY, CDR2 SVGAGI. This CDR3 contains 15 residues. Trimming took 7 bases from V and 1 from J, leaving 16 bases between them. CDR3 DNA sequence: TGTGCCAGCACCCGAGGGGGAGTTCTTAACTATGGCTACACCTTC. It encodes CASTRGGVLNYGYTF.

V gene TRBV18 combines with J gene TRBJ1-2; TRBD1 aligns across 8 bases. CDR1 is KGHSH and CDR2 is LQKENI in the germline V gene. There are 14 residues in the CDR3. The V segment lost 3 bases and the J segment 5 bases; nucleotides outside the gene matches: 5. The CDR3 coding sequence is TGTGCCAGCTCACCGGGACAGGATGGGTATGGCTACACCTTC. Its translation: CASSPGQDGYGYTF.

The chain's CDR3 is CASSLLPGGDYEQYF. The CDR3, as DNA: TGTGCCAGCAGCTTGTTACCTGGGGGCGATTACGAGCAGTACTTC. The gene calls are TRBV11-3 and TRBJ2-7, with D perhaps TRBD1 (6 bases). Germline loops: CDR1 SGHNT, CDR2 YENEEA. CDR3 size: 15 residues. The V end was cut by 3 bases, the J end by 4 bases, with 16 bases between.

This clone has only one observation. The chain has TRBV11-2 and TRBJ2-1; 13 bases agree with TRBD2. V was pared by 5 bases and J by 15 bases, with 10 bases of the junction left unmatched. CDR1 and CDR2 (germline): SGHAT, FQNNGV. The CDR3 sequence is 14 residues long. The CDR3 nucleotides read TGTGCCAGCAGCCCCGACCGGACTAGCGGGAGTGTGTTCTTC. Translating gives CASSPDRTSGSVFF. Using reference TRBV11-2 and TRBJ2-1 for the parts outside the CDR3, the full variable domain is EAGVAQSPRYKIIEKRQSVAFWCNPISGHATLYWYQQILGQGPKLLIQFQNNGVVDDSQLPKDRFSAERLKGVDSTLKIQPAKLEDSAVYLCASSPDRTSGSVFFGPGTRLTVL.

V and J are TRBV11-3 and TRBJ1-3, with D possibly matching TRBD1 (6 bases). This CDR3 has 15 residues. Germline V lookup: CDR1 SGHNT, CDR2 YENEEA. The V and J ends lost 2 bases and 4 bases respectively, with 12 bases between them. The CDR3 bases are TGTGCCAGCAGCTTACGTGGGGGCTTCGGAAACACCATATATTTT. It codes for CASSLRGGFGNTIYF.

This chain joins TRBV2 and TRBJ1-5, with D maybe TRBD1 (5 bases). The CDR3 runs 13 residues. Per the germline V gene, CDR1 is SNHLY and CDR2 is FYNNEI. V gave up 9 bases and J gave up 4 bases, with 13 bases separating them. The DNA of the CDR3 is TGTGCCAGTTCGACAGATGTGAATCAGCCCCAGCATTTT. It specifies CASSTDVNQPQHF.